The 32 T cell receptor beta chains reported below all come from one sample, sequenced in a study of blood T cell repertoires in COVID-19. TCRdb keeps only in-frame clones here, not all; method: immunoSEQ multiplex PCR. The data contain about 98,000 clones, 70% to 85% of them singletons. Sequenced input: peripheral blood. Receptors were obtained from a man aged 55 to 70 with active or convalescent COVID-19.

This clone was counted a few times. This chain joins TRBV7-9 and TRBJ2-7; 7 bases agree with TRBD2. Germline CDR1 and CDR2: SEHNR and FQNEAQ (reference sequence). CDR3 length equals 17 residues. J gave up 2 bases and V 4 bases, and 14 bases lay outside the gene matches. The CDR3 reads CASSSSRASGDPYEQYF. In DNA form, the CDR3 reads TGTGCCAGCAGCTCCAGCCGGGCTAGCGGTGATCCCTACGAGCAGTACTTC.

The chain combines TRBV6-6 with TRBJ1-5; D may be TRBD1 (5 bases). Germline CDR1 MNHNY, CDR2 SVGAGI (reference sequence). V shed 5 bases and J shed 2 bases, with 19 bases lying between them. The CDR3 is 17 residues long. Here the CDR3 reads CASSLRPGPWGNQPQHF. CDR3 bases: TGTGCCAGCAGTCTCCGCCCAGGGCCCTGGGGCAATCAGCCCCAGCATTTT.

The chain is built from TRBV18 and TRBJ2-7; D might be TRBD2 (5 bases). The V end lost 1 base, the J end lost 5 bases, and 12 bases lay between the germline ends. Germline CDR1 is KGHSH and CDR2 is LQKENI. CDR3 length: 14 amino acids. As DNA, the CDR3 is TGTGCCAGCTCACCACGGACGGCGGGCGACGAGCAGTACTTC. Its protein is CASSPRTAGDEQYF.

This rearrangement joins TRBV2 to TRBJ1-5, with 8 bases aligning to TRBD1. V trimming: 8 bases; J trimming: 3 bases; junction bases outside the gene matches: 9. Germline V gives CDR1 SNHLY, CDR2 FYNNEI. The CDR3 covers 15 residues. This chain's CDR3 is CASGGQGVPNQPQHF. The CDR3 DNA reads TGTGCCAGCGGAGGACAGGGAGTGCCCAATCAGCCCCAGCATTTT.

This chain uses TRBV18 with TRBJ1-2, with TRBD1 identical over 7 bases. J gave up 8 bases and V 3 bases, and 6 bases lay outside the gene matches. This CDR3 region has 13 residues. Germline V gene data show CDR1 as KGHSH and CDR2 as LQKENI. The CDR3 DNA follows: TGTGCCAGCTCACCGCAGGAGGGGGCAGGCTACACCTTC. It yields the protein CASSPQEGAGYTF.

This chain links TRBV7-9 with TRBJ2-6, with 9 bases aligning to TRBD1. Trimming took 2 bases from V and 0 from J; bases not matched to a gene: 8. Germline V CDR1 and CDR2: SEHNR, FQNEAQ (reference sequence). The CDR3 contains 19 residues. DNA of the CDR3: TGTGCCAGCAGCTTAACTTGGGACAGGGAACGCTCTGGGGCCAACGTCCTGACTTTC. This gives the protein CASSLTWDRERSGANVLTF.

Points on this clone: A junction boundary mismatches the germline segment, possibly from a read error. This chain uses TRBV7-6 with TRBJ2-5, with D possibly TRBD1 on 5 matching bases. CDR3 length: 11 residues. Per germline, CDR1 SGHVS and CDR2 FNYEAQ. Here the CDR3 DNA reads TGTGCCAGCAGCCCTGGTGGGGCTTCGCACTTC. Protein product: CASSPGGASHF. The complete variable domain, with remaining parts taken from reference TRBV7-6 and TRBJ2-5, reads GAGVSQSPRYKVTKRGQDVALRCDPISGHVSLYWYRQALGQGPEFLTYFNYEAQQDKSGLPNDRFSAERPEGSISTLTIQRTEQRDSAMYRCASSPGGASHFGPGTRLLVL.

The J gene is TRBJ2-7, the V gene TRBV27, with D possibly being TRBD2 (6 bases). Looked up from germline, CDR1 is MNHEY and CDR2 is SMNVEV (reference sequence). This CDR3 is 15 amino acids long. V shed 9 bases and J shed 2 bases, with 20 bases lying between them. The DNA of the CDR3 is TGTGCCAGTTCTTTCGGGACGGGGGAAACCTACGAGCAGTACTTC. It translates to CASSFGTGETYEQYF.

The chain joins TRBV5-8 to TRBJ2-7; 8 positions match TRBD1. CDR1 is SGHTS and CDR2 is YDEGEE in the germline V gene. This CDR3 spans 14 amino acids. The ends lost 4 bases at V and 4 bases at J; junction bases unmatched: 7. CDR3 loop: CASSRGYRGYEQYF. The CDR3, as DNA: TGTGCCAGCAGCCGGGGTTACAGGGGGTACGAGCAGTACTTC.

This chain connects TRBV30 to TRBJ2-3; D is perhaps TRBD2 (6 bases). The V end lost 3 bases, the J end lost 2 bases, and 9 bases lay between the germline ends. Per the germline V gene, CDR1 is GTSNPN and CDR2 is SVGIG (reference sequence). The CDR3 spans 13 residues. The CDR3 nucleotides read TGTGCCTGGAGGGGGGAGGCCACAGATACGCAGTATTTT. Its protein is CAWRGEATDTQYF.

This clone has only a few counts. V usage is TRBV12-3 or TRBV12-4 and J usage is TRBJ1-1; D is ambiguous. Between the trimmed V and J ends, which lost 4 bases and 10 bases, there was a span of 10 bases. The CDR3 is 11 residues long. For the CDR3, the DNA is TGTGCCAGCAGTTCCTGGGAGCGAGCTTTCTTT. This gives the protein CASSSWERAFF.

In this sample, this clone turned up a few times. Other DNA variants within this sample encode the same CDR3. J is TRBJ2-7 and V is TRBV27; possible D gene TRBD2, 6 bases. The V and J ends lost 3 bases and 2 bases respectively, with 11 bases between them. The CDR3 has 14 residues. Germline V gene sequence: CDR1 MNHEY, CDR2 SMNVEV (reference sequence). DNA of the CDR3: TGTGCCAGCAGTTTGGGGGGAGGAACCTACGAGCAGTACTTC. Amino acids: CASSLGGGTYEQYF.

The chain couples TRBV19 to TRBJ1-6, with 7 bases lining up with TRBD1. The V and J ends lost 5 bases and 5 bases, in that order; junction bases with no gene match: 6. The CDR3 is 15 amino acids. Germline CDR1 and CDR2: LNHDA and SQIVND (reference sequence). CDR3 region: CASSSLDRDNSPLHF. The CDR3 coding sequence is TGTGCCAGTAGTTCCCTCGACAGGGATAATTCACCCCTCCACTTT.

The CDR3 DNA follows: TGTGCCAGCAGCTCTCCAGGGGTGGTATCCTACAATGAGCAGTTCTTC. This codes for CASSSPGVVSYNEQFF. The chain recombines TRBV7-9 with TRBJ2-1; D is possibly TRBD1 (6 bases). From germline, CDR1 is SEHNR and CDR2 FQNEAQ (reference sequence). The length of the CDR3 is 16 residues. Deletions cut 4 bases from V and 1 base from J, with 14 bases between. The full variable domain, rest sourced from reference TRBV7-9 and TRBJ2-1, is DTGVSQNPRHKITKRGQNVTFRCDPISEHNRLYWYRQTLGQGPEFLTYFQNEAQLEKSRLLSDRFSAERPKGSFSTLEIQRTEQGDSAMYLCASSSPGVVSYNEQFFGPGTRLTVL.

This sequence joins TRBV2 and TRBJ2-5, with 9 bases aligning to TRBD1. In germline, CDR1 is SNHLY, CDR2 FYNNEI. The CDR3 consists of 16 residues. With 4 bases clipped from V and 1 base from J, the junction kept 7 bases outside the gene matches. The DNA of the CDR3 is TGTGCCAGCAGTGGAAGGACAGGGGTATCCCAAGAGACCCAGTACTTC. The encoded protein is CASSGRTGVSQETQYF.

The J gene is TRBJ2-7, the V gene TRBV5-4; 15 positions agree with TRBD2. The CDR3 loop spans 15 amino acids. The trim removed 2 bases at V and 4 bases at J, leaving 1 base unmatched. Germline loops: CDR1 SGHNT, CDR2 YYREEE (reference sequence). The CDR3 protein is CASSFGLAGGYEQYV. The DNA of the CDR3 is TGTGCCAGCAGCTTTGGACTAGCGGGAGGGTACGAGCAGTACGTC.

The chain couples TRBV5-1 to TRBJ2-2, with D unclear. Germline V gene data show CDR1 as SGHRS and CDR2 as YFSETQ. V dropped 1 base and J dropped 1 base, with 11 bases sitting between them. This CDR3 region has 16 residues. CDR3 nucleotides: TGCGCCAGCAGCTTGTCAGTCTCAGGGAACACCGGGGAGCTGTTTTTT. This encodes CASSLSVSGNTGELFF.

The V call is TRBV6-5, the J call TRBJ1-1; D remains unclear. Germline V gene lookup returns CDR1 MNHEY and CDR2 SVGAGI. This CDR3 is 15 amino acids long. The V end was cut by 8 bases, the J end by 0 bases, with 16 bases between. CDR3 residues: CASAQAVTMNTEAFF. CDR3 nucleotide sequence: TGTGCCAGCGCCCAGGCAGTAACCATGAACACTGAAGCTTTCTTT.

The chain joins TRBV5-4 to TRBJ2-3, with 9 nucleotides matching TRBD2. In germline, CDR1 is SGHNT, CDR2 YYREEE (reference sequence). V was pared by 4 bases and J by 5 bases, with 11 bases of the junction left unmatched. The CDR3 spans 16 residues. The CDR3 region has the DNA TGTGCCAGCAGCCCCTTAGCGGGAGTCGGCGAAGATACGCAGTATTTT. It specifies CASSPLAGVGEDTQYF. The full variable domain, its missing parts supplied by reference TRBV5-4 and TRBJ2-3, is ETGVTQSPTHLIKTRGQQVTLRCSSQSGHNTVSWYQQALGQGPQFIFQYYREEENGRGNFPPRFSGLQFPNYSSELNVNALELDDSALYLCASSPLAGVGEDTQYFGPGTRLTVL.

The CDR3 is CASSLQANEQYF. Written as DNA, the CDR3 is TGCGCCAGCAGCTTGCAGGCTAACGAGCAGTACTTC. J is TRBJ2-7 and V is TRBV5-1; D gene ambiguous. The CDR3 is made up of 12 amino acids. Trimming took 1 base from V and 5 from J, leaving 7 bases between them. In germline, CDR1 is SGHRS, CDR2 YFSETQ.

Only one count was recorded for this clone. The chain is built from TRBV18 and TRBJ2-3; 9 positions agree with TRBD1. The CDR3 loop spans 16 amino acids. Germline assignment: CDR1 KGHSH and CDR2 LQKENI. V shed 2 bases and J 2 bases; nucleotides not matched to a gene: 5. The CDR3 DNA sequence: TGTGCCAGCTCACCAGTGAGGACAGGGGCCACAGATACGCAGTATTTT. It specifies CASSPVRTGATDTQYF.

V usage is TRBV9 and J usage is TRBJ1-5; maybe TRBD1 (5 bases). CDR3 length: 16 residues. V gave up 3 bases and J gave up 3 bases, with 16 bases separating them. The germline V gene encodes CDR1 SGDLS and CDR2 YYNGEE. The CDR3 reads CASSDRQRPFNQPQHF. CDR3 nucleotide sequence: TGTGCCAGCAGCGACAGACAGCGACCGTTCAATCAGCCCCAGCATTTT.

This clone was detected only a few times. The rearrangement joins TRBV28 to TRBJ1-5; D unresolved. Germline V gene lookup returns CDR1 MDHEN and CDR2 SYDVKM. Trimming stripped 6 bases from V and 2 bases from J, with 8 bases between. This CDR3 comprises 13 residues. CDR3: CASRRQGNQPQHF. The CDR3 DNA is TGTGCCAGCAGGCGACAAGGCAATCAGCCCCAGCATTTT.

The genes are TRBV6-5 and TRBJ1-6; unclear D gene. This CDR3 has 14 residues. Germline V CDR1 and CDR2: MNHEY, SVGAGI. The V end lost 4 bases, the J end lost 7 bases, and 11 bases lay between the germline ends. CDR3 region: CASSLSHVNSPLHF. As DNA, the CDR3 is TGTGCCAGCAGTTTGAGTCACGTCAATTCACCCCTCCACTTT.

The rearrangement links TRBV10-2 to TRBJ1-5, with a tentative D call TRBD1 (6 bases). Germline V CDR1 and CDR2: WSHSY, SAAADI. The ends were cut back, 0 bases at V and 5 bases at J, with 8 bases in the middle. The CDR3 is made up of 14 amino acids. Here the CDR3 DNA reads TGCGCCAGCAGTGAGTCGAACAGGGATCAGCCCCAGCATTTT. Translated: CASSESNRDQPQHF.

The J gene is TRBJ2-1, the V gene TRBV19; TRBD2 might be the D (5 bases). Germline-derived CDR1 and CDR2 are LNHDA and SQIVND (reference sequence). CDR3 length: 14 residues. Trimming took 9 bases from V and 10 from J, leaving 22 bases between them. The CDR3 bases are TGTGCCAGCCTAGGCGGGCCAACATCGGGGGAGCAGTTCTTC. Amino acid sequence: CASLGGPTSGEQFF. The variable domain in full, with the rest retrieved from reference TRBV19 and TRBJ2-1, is DGGITQSPKYLFRKEGQNVTLSCEQNLNHDAMYWYRQDPGQGLRLIYYSQIVNDFQKGDIAEGYSVSREKKESFPLTVTSAQKNPTAFYLCASLGGPTSGEQFFGPGTRLTVL.

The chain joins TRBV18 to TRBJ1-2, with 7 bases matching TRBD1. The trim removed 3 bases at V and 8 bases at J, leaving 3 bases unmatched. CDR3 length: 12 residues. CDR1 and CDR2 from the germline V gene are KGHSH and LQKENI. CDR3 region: CASSPNRGGYTF. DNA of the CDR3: TGTGCCAGCTCACCTAACAGGGGAGGCTACACCTTC.

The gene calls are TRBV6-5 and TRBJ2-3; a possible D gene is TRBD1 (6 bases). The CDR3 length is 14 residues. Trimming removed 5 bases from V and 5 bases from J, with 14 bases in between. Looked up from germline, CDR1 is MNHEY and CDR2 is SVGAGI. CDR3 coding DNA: TGTGCCAGCAGTCCGAGGGGCAGGGGAGATACGCAGTATTTT. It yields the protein CASSPRGRGDTQYF.

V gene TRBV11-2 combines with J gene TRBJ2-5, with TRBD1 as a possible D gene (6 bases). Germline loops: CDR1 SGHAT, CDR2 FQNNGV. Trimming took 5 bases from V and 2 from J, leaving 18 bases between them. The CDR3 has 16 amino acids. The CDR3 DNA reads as TGTGCCAGCAGCGCCGGGACACTCTATGATCAAGAGACCCAGTACTTC. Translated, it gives CASSAGTLYDQETQYF. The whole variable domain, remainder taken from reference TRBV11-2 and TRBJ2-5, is EAGVAQSPRYKIIEKRQSVAFWCNPISGHATLYWYQQILGQGPKLLIQFQNNGVVDDSQLPKDRFSAERLKGVDSTLKIQPAKLEDSAVYLCASSAGTLYDQETQYFGPGTRLLVL.

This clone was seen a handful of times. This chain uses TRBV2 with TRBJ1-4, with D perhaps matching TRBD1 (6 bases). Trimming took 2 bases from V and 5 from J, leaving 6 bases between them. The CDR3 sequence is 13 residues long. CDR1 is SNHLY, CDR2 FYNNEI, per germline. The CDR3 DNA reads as TGTGCCAGCAGTGAAAGGGGGAATGAAAAACTGTTTTTT. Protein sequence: CASSERGNEKLFF.

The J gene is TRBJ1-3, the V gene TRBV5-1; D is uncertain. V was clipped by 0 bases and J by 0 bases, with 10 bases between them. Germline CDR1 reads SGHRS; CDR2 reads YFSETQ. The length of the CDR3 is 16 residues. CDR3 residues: CASSLAKASSGNTIYF. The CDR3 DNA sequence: TGCGCCAGCAGCTTGGCCAAAGCGAGCTCTGGAAACACCATATATTTT. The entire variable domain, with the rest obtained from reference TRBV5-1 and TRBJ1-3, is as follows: KAGVTQTPRYLIKTRGQQVTLSCSPISGHRSVSWYQQTPGQGLQFLFEYFSETQRNKGNFPGRFSGRQFSNSRSEMNVSTLELGDSALYLCASSLAKASSGNTIYFGEGSWLTVV.

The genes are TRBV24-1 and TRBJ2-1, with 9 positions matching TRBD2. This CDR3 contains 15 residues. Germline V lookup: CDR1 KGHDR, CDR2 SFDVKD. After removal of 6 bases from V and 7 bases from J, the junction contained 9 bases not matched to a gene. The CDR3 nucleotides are TGTGCCACCAGTACGACTAGCGGCCCAGGGAATGAGCAGTTCTTC. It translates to CATSTTSGPGNEQFF.